This T cell receptor (beta chain) was recorded in a study of T cell responses to AZD1222 COVID-19 vaccine. Trimming took off 4 bases at V and 6 bases at J, with 13 bases between the two ends. The germline gives CDR1 SEHNR, CDR2 FQNEAQ (reference sequence). The CDR3 is 14 amino acids. Findings and limits, study-wide: Unmutated regions of variants are reportedly targeted by nearly half of spike-specific TCRs. With dominance at 160-218 and 743-854, vaccine-associated CD4 TCRs spanned spike.

Method: immunoSEQ multiplex PCR; TCRdb's copy keeps in-frame clones and lacks some. Among around 150,000 clones listed, approximately 90% were seen once. Comment on this clone: Its antigen is unidentified.

This specimen was peripheral blood, taken on day 0 of AZD1222 vaccination. This receptor was obtained from an adult in good health. J is TRBJ2-1 and V is TRBV7-9, with D tentatively TRBD2 (6 bases). The CDR3 coding sequence is TGTGCCAGCAGCTCCAGCGGGCTCTCCAATGAGCAGTTCTTC. Translating it yields CASSSSGLSNEQFF.